One and the same sample provided the 5 T cell receptor beta chains below, sequenced in a study of CXCR3-negative and CXCR3-positive naive CD8 T cells. Preparation of TRB cDNA libraries relied on 5' RACE carrying UMI labels. From its re-call of the 5' RACE reads, TCRdb lists each CDR3 protein once, without DNA. The sample has about 56,000 distinct CDR3 sequences, and its top ten clones hold 20% to 25%. Material for sequencing was memory CD8+ T cells from blood. The source is a human donor in good health. Some clones in this sample may be carry-over from other donors' samples.

This chain uses TRBV28 with TRBJ2-3; TCRdb designates TRBD2, a call that cannot be tested without DNA. Germline V CDR1 and CDR2: MDHEN, SYDVKM. The CDR3 extends over 18 amino acids. The CDR3 protein is CASSFSALAGGDTDTQYF.

This rearrangement joins TRBV13 to TRBJ2-7; TCRdb calls TRBD1, which cannot be checked without DNA. The CDR3 runs 13 residues. Germline V lookup: CDR1 PRHDT, CDR2 FYEKMQ (reference sequence). CDR3 sequence reads: CASRPTGGHEQYF.

The V and J genes are TRBV7-8 and TRBJ1-1. The CDR3 consists of 14 residues. Per germline, CDR1 SGHVS and CDR2 FQNEAQ. CDR3 region: CASSSRELGTEAFF. The full variable domain, rest sourced from reference TRBV7-8 and TRBJ1-1, is GAGVSQSPRYKVAKRGQDVALRCDPISGHVSLFWYQQALGQGPEFLTYFQNEAQLDKSGLPSDRFFAERPEGSVSTLKIQRTQQEDSAVYLCASSSRELGTEAFFGQGTRLTVV.

This sequence joins TRBV7-8 and TRBJ2-2; TCRdb's D call, TRBD1, is unchecked because there is no DNA. The CDR3 is made up of 15 amino acids. The germline gives CDR1 SGHVS, CDR2 FQNEAQ. This CDR3 is CASRDRGPNTGELFF. Supplemented by reference TRBV7-8 and TRBJ2-2, the full variable domain reads GAGVSQSPRYKVAKRGQDVALRCDPISGHVSLFWYQQALGQGPEFLTYFQNEAQLDKSGLPSDRFFAERPEGSVSTLKIQRTQQEDSAVYLCASRDRGPNTGELFFGEGSRLTVL.

V usage is TRBV7-6 and J usage is TRBJ2-1. The CDR3 covers 12 residues. In germline, CDR1 is SGHVS, CDR2 FNYEAQ. The CDR3 reads CASRGLGNEQFF.